These 30 T cell receptor beta chains came from one sample sequenced in a study of shared clonotypes between healthy human individuals. TCRdb keeps only in-frame clones here, not all; method: immunoSEQ multiplex PCR. The data hold roughly 2.5 million clones, with 90% to 95% observed a single time. The sample taken for sequencing was naive CD4+ T cells sorted from blood. Subset in this sample: CD45RA+ positively selected. The receptors come from a man younger than 35 in good health.

A single count supports this clone. The chain recombines TRBV4-3 with TRBJ2-7; D is ambiguous. Trimming removed 0 bases from V and 0 bases from J, with 9 bases in between. Germline V gene data show CDR1 as LGHNA and CDR2 as YSLEER. The CDR3 extends over 15 amino acids. The DNA of the CDR3 is TGCGCCAGCAGCCAAGATTATACGAGCTCCTACGAGCAGTACTTC. This gives the protein CASSQDYTSSYEQYF.

The rearrangement joins TRBV4-3 to TRBJ1-5, with a tentative D call TRBD1 (5 bases). The CDR3 length is 16 residues. The V and J ends lost 0 bases and 2 bases respectively, with 11 bases between them. In germline, CDR1 is LGHNA, CDR2 YSLEER. The CDR3 bases are TGCGCCAGCAGCCAAGATTGGGGGTCTGGCAATCAGCCCCAGCATTTT. Translation: CASSQDWGSGNQPQHF.

The J gene is TRBJ1-3, the V gene TRBV30, with D hard to call. The CDR3 loop spans 15 amino acids. Germline CDR1 GTSNPN, CDR2 SVGIG (reference sequence). V gave up 8 bases and J gave up 1 base, with 18 bases separating them. CDR3 nucleotides: TGTGCCGGAACCTTCGGGGTTAGGTCTGGAAACACCATATATTTT. Its protein product is CAGTFGVRSGNTIYF.

The V gene is TRBV23-1, the J gene TRBJ2-5, with D perhaps TRBD1 or TRBD2 (5 bases each). TRBV23-1 is placed among ORFs of uncertain function. The CDR3 covers 15 residues. Trimming took off 4 bases at V and 3 bases at J, with 15 bases between the two ends. In nucleotides, the CDR3 is TGCGCCAGCAGTCCCCGATGGGACGGCAAAGAGACCCAGTACTTC. Protein: CASSPRWDGKETQYF.

This clone was recorded only once. The V gene is TRBV4-1, the J gene TRBJ2-3; D remains ambiguous. V lost 0 bases and J lost 2, with 12 bases in between. The CDR3 totals 16 residues. The V gene's germline CDR1 is MGHRA and CDR2 YSYEKL. In DNA form, the CDR3 reads TGCGCCAGCAGCCAAGATCTGGGCCAGGTCACAGATACGCAGTATTTT. Translation gives CASSQDLGQVTDTQYF.

This rearrangement joins TRBV30 to TRBJ2-2; 8 bases map to TRBD1. V was pared by 0 bases and J by 7 bases, with 7 bases of the junction left unmatched. CDR3 length equals 15 residues. Per the germline V gene, CDR1 is GTSNPN and CDR2 is SVGIG (reference sequence). The CDR3 DNA reads as TGTGCCTGGAGTGTAATCAGGGGGCGAGGCGGGGAGCTGTTTTTT. Translation: CAWSVIRGRGGELFF. Variable domain in full (rest from reference TRBV30 and TRBJ2-2): SQTIHQWPATLVQPVGSPLSLECTVEGTSNPNLYWYRQAAGRGLQLLFYSVGIGQISSEVPQNLSASRPQDRQFILSSKKLLLSDSGFYLCAWSVIRGRGGELFFGEGSRLTVL.

The genes are TRBV7-3 and TRBJ2-5, with 8 bases aligning to TRBD1. Unmatched junction bases numbered 14, after V lost 6 bases and J lost 5 bases. CDR3 size: 16 residues. CDR1 and CDR2 (germline): SGHTA, FQGTGA. CDR3 loop: CASSSHAPGTGETQYF. For the CDR3, the DNA is TGTGCCAGCAGTTCACATGCACCGGGGACAGGCGAGACCCAGTACTTC. The full variable domain, its missing parts supplied by reference TRBV7-3 and TRBJ2-5, is GAGVSQTPSNKVTEKGKYVELRCDPISGHTALYWYRQSLGQGPEFLIYFQGTGAADDSGLPNDRFFAVRPEGSVSTLKIQRTERGDSAVYLCASSSHAPGTGETQYFGPGTRLLVL.

The rearrangement uses TRBV18 and TRBJ1-3; no firm D call. Germline V lookup: CDR1 KGHSH, CDR2 LQKENI. The length of the CDR3 is 17 residues. V was cut by 2 bases and J by 0 bases, with 14 bases left in between. The CDR3 here is CASSPSPASSSGNTIYF. CDR3 DNA sequence: TGTGCCAGCTCACCAAGCCCCGCTTCGAGCTCTGGAAACACCATATATTTT.

This clone was found once. This rearrangement joins TRBV30 to TRBJ2-5; D assignment may be TRBD1 or TRBD2 (6 bases each). Trimming pared 5 bases from V and 6 bases from J, leaving 19 bases between. The CDR3 is 14 residues long. Looked up from germline, CDR1 is GTSNPN and CDR2 is SVGIG (reference sequence). CDR3 residues: CAWSYGGQEKTQYF. The CDR3 DNA is TGTGCCTGGTCGTATGGGGGGCAAGAGAAGACCCAGTACTTC.

This rearrangement joins TRBV6-6 to TRBJ1-6; D gene uncertain. The germline CDR1 and CDR2 sequences are MNHNY and SVGAGI (reference sequence). The CDR3 is made up of 16 amino acids. V was cut by 8 bases and J by 7 bases, with 21 bases left in between. CDR3 nucleotides: TGTGCCAGCGGCGACCCTTCGCCGGGAGGAAATTCACCCCTCCACTTT. This codes for CASGDPSPGGNSPLHF.

This chain uses TRBV28 with TRBJ2-2; D is perhaps TRBD2 (5 bases). Germline V gives CDR1 MDHEN, CDR2 SYDVKM. The CDR3 runs to 14 residues. V shed 10 bases and J shed 5 bases, with 17 bases lying between them. CDR3 region: CATNGPSGTGELFF. DNA for the CDR3: TGTGCCACCAACGGGCCTTCGGGGACCGGGGAGCTGTTTTTT.

As for this clone: The sample has other DNA sequences that encode this CDR3 too. V and J are TRBV9 and TRBJ1-4, with D maybe TRBD1 (5 bases). CDR3 length equals 15 residues. The V end was cut by 0 bases, the J end by 5 bases, with 11 bases between. Germline CDR1 reads SGDLS; CDR2 reads YYNGEE. Here the CDR3 DNA reads TGTGCCAGCAGCGTAGAGGGCAGGGTGAATGAAAAACTGTTTTTT. Its translation: CASSVEGRVNEKLFF.

This chain links TRBV7-3 with TRBJ2-3, with 11 bases that match TRBD2. J gave up 4 bases and V 5 bases, and 23 bases lay outside the gene matches. The CDR3 loop spans 21 amino acids. Germline CDR1 reads SGHTA; CDR2 reads FQGTGA. The CDR3 DNA follows: TGTGCCAGCAGCCCCTCGGTAGGGATTAGCGGGGGGGCCAAACACCCAGATACGCAGTATTTT. The encoded protein is CASSPSVGISGGAKHPDTQYF.

V is TRBV11-2 and J is TRBJ2-4, with 12 positions matching TRBD2. This CDR3 is built from 16 residues. Per germline, CDR1 SGHAT and CDR2 FQNNGV. The ends lost 5 bases at V and 7 bases at J; junction bases unmatched: 9. The DNA of the CDR3 is TGTGCCAGCAGCGGACTAGCGGGATCGAGTCGGAACATTCAGTACTTC. This translates into CASSGLAGSSRNIQYF.

This clone is a singleton in its sample. CDR3 sequence (DNA): TGTGCCAGCACCACCTACGGGGCAAACAATGAGCAGTTCTTC. It encodes CASTTYGANNEQFF. The gene calls are TRBV27 and TRBJ2-1, with D perhaps TRBD1 or TRBD2 (5 bases each). The CDR3 covers 14 residues. Germline assignment: CDR1 MNHEY and CDR2 SMNVEV (reference sequence). The ends were cut back, 7 bases at V and 5 bases at J, with 15 bases in the middle.

This clone has just one count. The sample carries other DNA sequences with the same CDR3. This sequence joins TRBV6-6 and TRBJ2-5; D call uncertain. With 5 bases removed from V and 1 base from J, the gap between germline ends came to 2 bases. The CDR3 runs 11 residues. CDR1 and CDR2 (germline): MNHNY, SVGAGI (reference sequence). CDR3: CASSLQETQYF. CDR3 nucleotides: TGTGCCAGCAGTCTCCAAGAGACCCAGTACTTC.

This clone was observed a single time. V is TRBV30 and J is TRBJ2-1, with 11 bases lining up with TRBD2. CDR1 is GTSNPN and CDR2 is SVGIG in the germline V gene (reference sequence). V lost 3 bases, J lost 12 bases, and 13 bases stayed unmatched. The CDR3 totals 15 residues. The CDR3 here is CAWRETSGSVAGQFF. CDR3 sequence (DNA): TGTGCCTGGAGGGAAACTAGCGGGAGTGTGGCCGGGCAGTTCTTC.

The rearrangement uses TRBV7-9 and TRBJ2-7; no reliable D call. V lost 7 bases and J lost 6, with 13 bases in between. The CDR3 totals 12 residues. CDR1 is SEHNR and CDR2 is FQNEAQ in the germline V gene (reference sequence). As DNA, the CDR3 is TGTGCCAGCACCGGAACCGTCGGCGAGCAGTACTTC. As protein: CASTGTVGEQYF.

The chain employs TRBV6-1 and TRBJ2-7, with 8 bases fitting TRBD2. There are 17 residues in the CDR3. With V trimmed by 2 bases and J by 4 bases, 13 bases remained unmatched. Germline CDR1 is MNHNS and CDR2 is SASEGT. Here the CDR3 DNA reads TGTGCCAGCAGTGAAAGGGATGACGGGGGGGAACGTTACGAGCAGTACTTC. Amino acids: CASSERDDGGERYEQYF.

This rearrangement joins TRBV10-3 to TRBJ1-3, with D unclear. V lost 3 bases and J lost 5, with 17 bases in between. This CDR3 region has 16 residues. CDR1 is ENHRY and CDR2 is SYGVKD in the germline V gene. The CDR3 loop reads CAISDMVREARNTIYF. The CDR3 coding sequence is TGTGCCATCAGTGATATGGTTCGTGAGGCGCGAAACACCATATATTTT.

This rearrangement joins TRBV30 to TRBJ2-3, with D possibly being TRBD2 (6 bases). The CDR3 covers 15 residues. Germline V gene lookup returns CDR1 GTSNPN and CDR2 SVGIG (reference sequence). V was trimmed by 8 bases and J by 3 bases, leaving 21 bases between them. The CDR3 DNA reads as TGTGCCGGACAATCAACGGGAGTGATGACAGATACGCAGTATTTT. The encoded protein is CAGQSTGVMTDTQYF.

Turning to this clone: The same CDR3 can be traced to other DNA sequences in this sample. J is TRBJ1-6 and V is TRBV7-9; possible D gene TRBD1, 5 bases. Germline V lookup: CDR1 SEHNR, CDR2 FQNEAQ (reference sequence). The CDR3 length is 14 residues. The germline V and J ends were trimmed by 1 base and 10 bases, with 11 bases remaining between them. CDR3 DNA: TGTGCCAGCAGCTTAGGGCAGGGAGGATCACCCCTCCACTTT. Its protein is CASSLGQGGSPLHF.

The chain carries TRBV6-6 and TRBJ2-1; no clear D. This CDR3 has 14 amino acids. Trimming stripped 6 bases from V and 4 bases from J, with 13 bases between. Germline-derived CDR1 and CDR2 are MNHNY and SVGAGI (reference sequence). Here the CDR3 reads CASRTTPSYNEQFF. CDR3 DNA: TGTGCCAGCAGGACAACCCCCTCATACAATGAGCAGTTCTTC.

V and J are TRBV2 and TRBJ2-5; tentatively, D is TRBD1 or TRBD2 (6 bases each). This CDR3 has 13 residues. Germline V gene data show CDR1 as SNHLY and CDR2 as FYNNEI. Trimming left V 6 bases short and J 5 bases short, with 13 bases between. The CDR3: CASRGGQMETQYF. In DNA form, the CDR3 reads TGTGCCAGCAGGGGGGGACAAATGGAGACCCAGTACTTC.

The table lists this clone with a count of one. The rearrangement uses TRBV9 and TRBJ1-2; TRBD1 aligns across 7 bases. V shed 5 bases and J 6 bases; nucleotides not matched to a gene: 10. This CDR3 has 14 residues. Germline loops: CDR1 SGDLS, CDR2 YYNGEE. The CDR3 spells CASSLTGQDNGYTF. CDR3 coding DNA: TGTGCCAGCAGTCTTACCGGACAGGACAATGGCTACACCTTC. The variable domain in full, with the rest retrieved from reference TRBV9 and TRBJ1-2, is DSGVTQTPKHLITATGQRVTLRCSPRSGDLSVYWYQQSLDQGLQFLIQYYNGEERAKGNILERFSAQQFPDLHSELNLSSLELGDSALYFCASSLTGQDNGYTFGSGTRLTVV.

The chain carries TRBV11-1 and TRBJ2-1; 10 positions agree with TRBD2. The CDR3 extends over 16 amino acids. V shed 4 bases and J 1 base; nucleotides not matched to a gene: 4. Germline loops: CDR1 SGHAT, CDR2 FQDESV (reference sequence). The CDR3 DNA is TGTGCCAGCAGCTCAGCGGGGGGGTCGTCCTACAATGAGCAGTTCTTC. It is translated as CASSSAGGSSYNEQFF.

The rearrangement uses TRBV6-6 and TRBJ1-6, with D uncertain. The germline gives CDR1 MNHNY, CDR2 SVGAGI (reference sequence). The V gene lost 5 bases and the J gene lost 10 bases, with 15 bases spanning the gap. CDR3 size: 14 residues. The CDR3 DNA reads as TGTGCCAGCAGTCAGACTTACCCGGGCTCACCCCTCCACTTT. As protein: CASSQTYPGSPLHF.

This clone was observed once. Here the CDR3 DNA reads TGTGCCAGCAGTTACTTTCACGACAGGGGGGTCGACTACACCTTC. Amino acids: CASSYFHDRGVDYTF. The V call is TRBV6-6, the J call TRBJ1-2, with 9 positions matching TRBD1. The CDR3 extends over 15 amino acids. V lost 1 base to trimming and J lost 10 bases; unmatched junction nucleotides: 10. Germline loops: CDR1 MNHNY, CDR2 SVGAGI (reference sequence).

The chain uses TRBV5-6 and TRBJ1-1; TRBD1 matches at 10 bases. V was pared by 3 bases and J by 3 bases, with 17 bases of the junction left unmatched. CDR1 is SGHDT, CDR2 YYEEEE, per germline. The CDR3 covers 19 residues. As DNA, the CDR3 is TGTGCCAGCAGCTGGGGCGGGACAGGGGATCTTCAGGTAGACACTGAAGCTTTCTTT. It codes for CASSWGGTGDLQVDTEAFF.

The rearrangement uses TRBV28 and TRBJ1-6; TRBD1 might be the D (5 bases). Germline CDR1 and CDR2: MDHEN and SYDVKM. The CDR3 loop spans 15 amino acids. Trimming cost V 5 bases and J 9 bases, with 17 bases left between them. The DNA for the CDR3 is TGTGCCAGCAGTAGTCCTCTGGGGGAGGGTTCACCCCTCCACTTT. Residues: CASSSPLGEGSPLHF.